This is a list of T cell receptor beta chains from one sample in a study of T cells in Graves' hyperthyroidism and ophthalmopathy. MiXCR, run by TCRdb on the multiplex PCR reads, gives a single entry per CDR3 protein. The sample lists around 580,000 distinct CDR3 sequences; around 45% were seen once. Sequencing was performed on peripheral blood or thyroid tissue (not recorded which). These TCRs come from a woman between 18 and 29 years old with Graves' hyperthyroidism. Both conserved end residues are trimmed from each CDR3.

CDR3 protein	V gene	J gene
ASSLVDRSYEQY	TRBV28	TRBJ2-7
ASSGRSSGNTIY	TRBV2	TRBJ1-3
ASSPVETGVYEQY	TRBV16	TRBJ2-7
AISESTGLDRDEQY	TRBV10-3	TRBJ2-7
SVSRDRASSYEQY	TRBV29-1	TRBJ2-7
SATDRAGGYT	TRBV20-1	TRBJ1-2
ASSYSGRDYEQYFGPGTEAF	TRBV7-9	TRBJ2-2
SARLAVETQY	TRBV20-1	TRBJ2-5
SGRETWDQPQH	TRBV20-1	TRBJ1-5
ASSVGASGANVLT	TRBV7-7	TRBJ2-6